Following are 21 T cell receptor beta chains from one sample sequenced in a study of blood T cell repertoires in COVID-19. Repertoires were generated with immunoSEQ multiplex PCR, while TCRdb's copy carries only in-frame clones and drops some. Among tens of thousands of clones listed, 83% were seen once. Sequencing was done on a sample of peripheral blood. The receptors shown here come from a man between 40 and 49 years old with acute or convalescent COVID-19.

This clone appeared once. This chain joins TRBV7-2 and TRBJ2-3; no clear D. Germline values: CDR1 SGHTA, CDR2 FQGNSA. CDR3 length equals 14 residues. V was cut by 5 bases and J by 4 bases, with 13 bases left in between. The CDR3: CASSISTVADTQYF. CDR3 DNA: TGTGCCAGCAGCATTTCTACTGTGGCAGATACGCAGTATTTT.

The chain combines TRBV5-5 with TRBJ2-7, with 9 bases lining up with TRBD1. V lost 4 bases and J lost 4; bases outside the gene matches: 6. CDR1 is SGHKS and CDR2 is YYEKEE in the germline V gene (reference sequence). This CDR3 region has 14 residues. CDR3 in DNA: TGTGCCAGCAGCCCCAGGGACAGGGAGTACGAGCAGTACTTC. Its translation: CASSPRDREYEQYF.

This chain uses TRBV24-1 with TRBJ2-1; TRBD2 agrees at 11 bases. The trim removed 4 bases at V and 6 bases at J, leaving 4 bases unmatched. The CDR3 contains 15 residues. Per the germline V gene, CDR1 is KGHDR and CDR2 is SFDVKD. CDR3 coding DNA: TGTGCCACCAGTGAATATAGCGGGAGGGTCAATGAGCAGTTCTTC. Translated: CATSEYSGRVNEQFF.

The chain carries TRBV5-1 and TRBJ1-4; 9 nucleotides agree with TRBD1. Trimming at V came to 2 bases and at J to 5 bases, leaving 7 bases not matched to a gene. Germline V gene data show CDR1 as SGHRS and CDR2 as YFSETQ. The CDR3 totals 16 residues. The CDR3 region is CASSLSPGTGNEKLFF. Written as DNA, the CDR3 is TGCGCCAGCAGCTTAAGCCCCGGGACAGGGAATGAAAAACTGTTTTTT.

CDR3 in DNA: TGCGCCAGCAGCCTCGGGAGACAATCATACAATGAGCAGTTCTTC. The encoded protein is CASSLGRQSYNEQFF. The chain combines TRBV4-1 with TRBJ2-1; perhaps TRBD2 as D (6 bases). Between the trimmed V and J ends, which lost 4 bases and 4 bases, there was a span of 14 bases. Germline loops: CDR1 MGHRA, CDR2 YSYEKL. This CDR3 has 15 amino acids.

V is TRBV6-1 and J is TRBJ1-2; D perhaps matches TRBD1 (6 bases). V gave up 0 bases and J gave up 4 bases, with 12 bases separating them. CDR3 length: 15 residues. Germline V gene data show CDR1 as MNHNS and CDR2 as SASEGT. In nucleotides, the CDR3 is TGTGCCAGCAGTGAAGCTTTGGGGGCCTCCTATGGCTACACCTTC. Its translation: CASSEALGASYGYTF.

V and J are TRBV5-1 and TRBJ1-2; D not resolved. V lost 0 bases to trimming and J lost 0 bases, with 9 bases between them. CDR3 length: 15 amino acids. Per germline, CDR1 SGHRS and CDR2 YFSETQ. This CDR3 is CASSLAGSANYGYTF. The CDR3 coding sequence is TGCGCCAGCAGCTTGGCGGGGTCAGCTAACTATGGCTACACCTTC.

The genes are TRBV2 and TRBJ2-1, with a possible D match to TRBD2 (5 bases). V was clipped by 1 base and J by 16 bases, with 11 bases between them. The CDR3 consists of 11 residues. Looked up from germline, CDR1 is SNHLY and CDR2 is FYNNEI. The CDR3 region has the DNA TGTGCCAGCAGTGAAGGGATAGGAGGTTTCTTC. It specifies CASSEGIGGFF.

The chain has TRBV3-1 (or the pseudogene TRBV3-2) and TRBJ2-5; the match to TRBD2 covers 10 bases. The CDR3 runs to 17 residues. Germline V gives CDR1 LGHDT, CDR2 YNNKEL (reference sequence). V was pared by 0 bases and J by 4 bases, with 8 bases of the junction left unmatched. The chain's CDR3 is CASSQDKRGGLLETQYF. CDR3 coding DNA: TGTGCCAGCAGCCAAGATAAGCGGGGGGGCCTTTTAGAGACCCAGTACTTC.

The rearrangement links TRBV6-6 to TRBJ2-2, with 10 bases fitting TRBD2. The germline CDR1 and CDR2 sequences are MNHNY and SVGAGI (reference sequence). The CDR3 spans 16 residues. The ends lost 5 bases at V and 7 bases at J; junction bases unmatched: 10. The CDR3 loop reads CASSLRLAGVGGELFF. The CDR3 coding sequence is TGTGCCAGCAGTCTCCGCCTAGCGGGAGTGGGCGGGGAGCTGTTTTTT.

The chain couples TRBV12-5 to TRBJ2-3; 7 bases line up with TRBD1. CDR3 length equals 17 residues. Germline V gene lookup returns CDR1 LGHNT and CDR2 FRNRAP. Unmatched junction bases numbered 12, after V lost 0 bases and J lost 6 bases. The CDR3 sequence is CASGLVQVGGGVDTQYF. CDR3 sequence (DNA): TGTGCTAGTGGTTTGGTACAAGTAGGGGGCGGAGTGGATACGCAGTATTTT.

The chain uses TRBV6-1 and TRBJ1-5, with 8 nucleotides matching TRBD1. The CDR3 totals 18 residues. Trimming took 4 bases from V and 0 from J; bases not matched to a gene: 11. The germline V gene has CDR1 MNHNS and CDR2 SASEGT. This chain's CDR3 is CASSAGQGGTYSNQPQHF. The DNA of the CDR3 is TGTGCCAGCAGTGCCGGACAGGGAGGGACTTATAGCAATCAGCCCCAGCATTTT.

This sequence joins TRBV10-3 and TRBJ2-7, with D possibly TRBD2 on 5 matching bases. V was trimmed by 10 bases and J by 0 bases, leaving 16 bases between them. The length of the CDR3 is 14 residues. Germline V gene data show CDR1 as ENHRY and CDR2 as SYGVKD. In DNA form, the CDR3 reads TGTGCCACCGGCCGGGATGTTAACTCCTACGAGCAGTACGTC. It translates to CATGRDVNSYEQYV.

This clone is a singleton in its sample. The genes are TRBV24-1 and TRBJ2-1, with TRBD1 matching 9 bases. CDR3 length: 15 amino acids. Losses at the gene ends were 3 bases for V and 8 bases for J; bases not matched to a gene: 7. The germline V gene has CDR1 KGHDR and CDR2 SFDVKD. CDR3 residues: CATSDTGQGMHEQFF. The DNA of the CDR3 is TGTGCCACCAGTGATACGGGACAGGGAATGCATGAGCAGTTCTTC.

This chain joins TRBV2 and TRBJ2-7; tentatively, D is TRBD2 (6 bases). CDR3 size: 13 residues. V lost 8 bases to trimming and J lost 7 bases, with 18 bases between them. Germline CDR1 reads SNHLY; CDR2 reads FYNNEI. This chain's CDR3 is CASDLPGLREQYF. DNA for the CDR3: TGTGCCAGCGATCTTCCGGGACTGCGTGAGCAGTACTTC.

This clone appeared a few times. The gene calls are TRBV27 and TRBJ2-6; D is uncertain. The CDR3 spans 17 residues. Trimming removed 5 bases from V and 0 bases from J, with 14 bases in between. The germline gives CDR1 MNHEY, CDR2 SMNVEV (reference sequence). The CDR3 region is CASSQERQYSGANVLTF. In DNA form, the CDR3 reads TGTGCCAGCAGTCAAGAACGTCAGTACTCTGGGGCCAACGTCCTGACTTTC.

This clone occurred a few times. This chain links TRBV5-1 with TRBJ1-2; 8 bases fit TRBD1. The CDR3 spans 12 residues. Germline-derived CDR1 and CDR2 are SGHRS and YFSETQ. The V and J ends lost 4 bases and 10 bases, in that order; junction bases with no gene match: 6. For the CDR3, the DNA is TGCGCCAGCAGCGCCGGACAGGGCCCCTACACCTTC. This codes for CASSAGQGPYTF. Variable domain in full (rest from reference TRBV5-1 and TRBJ1-2): KAGVTQTPRYLIKTRGQQVTLSCSPISGHRSVSWYQQTPGQGLQFLFEYFSETQRNKGNFPGRFSGRQFSNSRSEMNVSTLELGDSALYLCASSAGQGPYTFGSGTRLTVV.

The chain has TRBV6-1 and TRBJ2-7, with D maybe TRBD2 (5 bases). The CDR3 runs to 14 residues. V was trimmed by 2 bases and J by 2 bases, leaving 10 bases between them. CDR1 is MNHNS, CDR2 SASEGT, per germline. As DNA, the CDR3 is TGTGCCAGCAGTGAATCGACTACCGCCTACGAGCAGTACTTC. This translates into CASSESTTAYEQYF.

The sample holds a few counts of this clone. The chain is built from TRBV19 and TRBJ2-7, with a weak D call TRBD1 (6 bases). CDR1 is LNHDA and CDR2 is SQIVND in the germline V gene (reference sequence). Trimming removed 3 bases at V and 3 bases at J, with 12 bases between. The CDR3 totals 14 residues. CDR3 amino acids: CASSIGQQFYEQYF. For the CDR3, the DNA is TGTGCCAGTAGTATCGGACAGCAGTTCTACGAGCAGTACTTC.

In its sample, this clone was seen a few times. The chain has TRBV6-6 and TRBJ1-3, with TRBD1 matching 7 bases. Germline V gene lookup returns CDR1 MNHNY and CDR2 SVGAGI (reference sequence). The CDR3 has 16 residues. V lost 5 bases and J lost 0; bases outside the gene matches: 7. The CDR3 loop is CASSLGQEFSGNTIYF. As DNA, the CDR3 is TGTGCCAGCAGTCTAGGACAGGAGTTCTCTGGAAACACCATATATTTT.

This chain connects TRBV3-1 (or the pseudogene TRBV3-2) to TRBJ1-6; 7 bases are a match to TRBD1. The CDR3 runs 15 residues. V was pared by 1 base and J by 8 bases, with 5 bases of the junction left unmatched. CDR1 LGHDT and CDR2 YNNKEL come from the germline V gene (reference sequence). CDR3: CASSQGGTADSPLHF. The CDR3 DNA reads TGTGCCAGCAGCCAAGGGGGGACAGCTGATTCACCCCTCCACTTT.